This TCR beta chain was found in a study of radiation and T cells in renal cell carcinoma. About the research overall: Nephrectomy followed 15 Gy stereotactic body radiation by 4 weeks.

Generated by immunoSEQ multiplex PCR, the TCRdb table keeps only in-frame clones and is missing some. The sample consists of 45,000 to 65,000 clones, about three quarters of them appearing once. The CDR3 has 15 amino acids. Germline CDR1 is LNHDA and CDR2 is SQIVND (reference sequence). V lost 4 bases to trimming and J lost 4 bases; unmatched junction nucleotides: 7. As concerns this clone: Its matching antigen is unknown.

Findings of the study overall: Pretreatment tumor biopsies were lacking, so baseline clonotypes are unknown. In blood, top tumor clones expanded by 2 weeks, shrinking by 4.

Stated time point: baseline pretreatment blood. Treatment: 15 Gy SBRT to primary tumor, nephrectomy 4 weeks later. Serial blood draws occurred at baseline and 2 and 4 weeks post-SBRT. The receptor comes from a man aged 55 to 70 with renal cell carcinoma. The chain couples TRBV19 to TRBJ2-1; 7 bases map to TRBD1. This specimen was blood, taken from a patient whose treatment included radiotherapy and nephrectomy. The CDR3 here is CASSRGQSTYNEQFF. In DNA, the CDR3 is TGTGCCAGTAGTAGGGGACAGAGTACGTACAATGAGCAGTTCTTC.